A selection of T cell receptor beta chains follows, all from one sample in a study of identical twins. TCRdb re-derived calls from the 5' RACE reads in MiXCR, one entry per CDR3 protein. The sample shows around 240,000 distinct CDR3 sequences, approximately 7% of them seen only once. The data also belong to a second study, concerning yellow fever vaccine responses in identical twins.

Source material: memory (CD45RO+) T cells sorted from blood. The receptors shown here come from a woman younger than 30 in good health. Both conserved end residues are part of each CDR3. The D gene is left open where the match is weak. A clone size is listed for some rows: how often the clone was seen (once, few, many), or a class if it is expanded.

>.|TRBJ2-5|TRBV20-1|few
CSANRDFETQYF
TGCAGTGCCAACCGGGACTTCGAGACCCAGTACTTC
>TRBD2|TRBJ2-3|TRBV29-1|.
CSLLELAGDTQYF
TGCAGCCTTCTTGAGCTAGCGGGGGATACGCAGTATTTT
>.|TRBJ2-1|TRBV7-8|.
CASSLVAGALAEQIF
TGTGCCAGCAGCTTAGTTGCGGGGGCCCTCGCTGAGCAGATCTTC
>TRBD2|TRBJ2-1|TRBV4-1|few
CASSHTPGLAIDEQFF
TGCGCCAGCAGCCACACACCGGGACTAGCCATCGATGAGCAGTTCTTC
>TRBD1|TRBJ1-6|TRBV3-1|many
CASSPIRTGGAGSPLHF
TGTGCCAGCAGCCCAATCCGGACAGGGGGTGCGGGGTCACCCCTCCACTTT
>.|TRBJ1-3|TRBV6-5|.
CASNSDNSGNTIYF
TGTGCCAGCAATTCAGATAACTCTGGAAACACCATATATTTT
>TRBD1|TRBJ1-4|TRBV20-1|many
CSAKVQGYGEKLFF
TGCAGTGCTAAAGTACAGGGGTATGGTGAAAAACTGTTTTTT
>.|TRBJ2-3|TRBV2|many
CASSGASNTDTQYF
TGTGCCAGCAGTGGAGCGTCAAACACAGATACGCAGTATTTT
>.|TRBJ1-4|TRBV12-3/TRBV12-4|many
CASSLSGSVNEKLFF
TGTGCCAGCAGTCTTAGTGGCAGCGTTAATGAAAAACTGTTTTTT
>TRBD1|TRBJ2-3|TRBV7-9|.
CASRLRDRVTDTQYF
TGTGCCAGTAGACTCCGGGACAGGGTCACAGATACGCAGTATTTT
>.|TRBJ2-6|TRBV15|.
CATSRDTSGANVLTF
TGTGCCACCAGCAGAGATACTTCTGGGGCCAACGTCCTGACTTTC
>.|TRBJ2-5|TRBV12-3/TRBV12-4|few
CASSLWAETQYF
TGTGCCAGCAGTTTATGGGCGGAGACCCAGTACTTC
>TRBD1|TRBJ1-5|TRBV5-5|few
CASSWTGNGNQPQHF
TGTGCCAGCAGCTGGACAGGGAATGGCAATCAGCCCCAGCATTTT
>.|TRBJ1-5|TRBV12-3/TRBV12-4|many
CASSRTDLGQPQHF
TGTGCCAGCAGTCGGACAGACCTAGGGCAGCCCCAGCATTTT
>TRBD1|TRBJ1-2|TRBV20-1|many
CSATTGVTYGYTF
TGCAGTGCAACGACAGGGGTCACTTATGGCTACACCTTC
>TRBD1|TRBJ1-2|TRBV3-1|.
CASSHPQGTGYTF
TGTGCCAGCAGCCACCCACAGGGGACTGGCTACACCTTC
>.|TRBJ2-1|TRBV19|.
CASTTSRTGRDEQFF
TGTGCCAGTACCACATCGAGGACAGGGAGGGATGAGCAGTTCTTC
>.|TRBJ1-1|TRBV5-1|once
CASSWGLQQNTEAFF
TGCGCCAGCAGCTGGGGGCTCCAGCAGAACACTGAAGCTTTCTTT
>TRBD1|TRBJ2-2|TRBV25-1|.
CASSEDRVTTGELFF
TGTGCCAGCAGTGAAGACAGGGTGACCACCGGGGAGCTGTTTTTT
>TRBD1|TRBJ2-7|TRBV19|few
CASSTGTGDYEQYF
TGTGCCAGTAGTACAGGGACAGGAGACTACGAGCAGTACTTC
>.|TRBJ2-2|TRBV12-3/TRBV12-4|few
CASRIGGDTGELFF
TGTGCCAGCAGAATAGGGGGGGACACCGGGGAGCTGTTTTTT
>.|TRBJ1-1|TRBV6-5|many
CASSWGGDTEAFF
TGTGCCAGCAGTTGGGGGGGCGACACTGAAGCTTTCTTT
>.|TRBJ2-7|TRBV20-1|.
CSADVLLTKTYEQYF
TGCAGTGCTGACGTTCTCCTCACTAAAACCTACGAGCAGTACTTC
>.|TRBJ2-7|TRBV28|few
CASSLNRVGEQYF
TGTGCCAGCAGTTTAAATAGGGTGGGCGAGCAGTACTTC
>TRBD1|TRBJ1-1|TRBV2|.
CASSDGWTGPALNTEAFF
TGTGCCAGCAGTGACGGCTGGACAGGGCCAGCCTTGAACACTGAAGCTTTCTTT
>.|TRBJ2-2|TRBV12-3/TRBV12-4|many
CASSQGAGGELFF
TGTGCCAGCAGCCAGGGCGCGGGCGGGGAGCTGTTTTTT
>.|TRBJ2-3|TRBV11-3|few
CASSLDLLRTQYF
TGTGCCAGCAGCTTGGACCTTCTCCGTACGCAGTATTTT
>.|TRBJ1-4|TRBV6-5|many
CASSYWTPQRSANEKLFF
TGTGCCAGCAGTTACTGGACCCCCCAGAGGTCGGCTAATGAAAAACTGTTTTTT
>.|TRBJ2-3|TRBV6-4|few
CASSEGSSHTQYF
TGTGCCAGCAGTGAAGGCTCCTCGCATACGCAGTATTTT
>.|TRBJ1-1|TRBV7-3|many
CASGPTGGTEAFF
TGTGCCAGCGGTCCTACAGGTGGCACTGAAGCTTTCTTT
>TRBD1|TRBJ2-7|TRBV2|.
CASRMGQWEQYF
TGTGCCAGCAGAATGGGACAGTGGGAGCAGTACTTC
>TRBD1|TRBJ1-2|TRBV20-1|.
CSAPPGDREFERHGYTF
TGCAGTGCCCCACCGGGGGACAGGGAGTTTGAAAGGCATGGCTACACCTTC
>.|TRBJ2-3|TRBV7-2|.
CASSSPPLTDTQYF
TGTGCCAGCAGCTCCCCCCCACTCACAGATACGCAGTATTTT
>TRBD1|TRBJ1-3|TRBV6-1|few
CASRERTGISGNTIYF
TGTGCCAGCAGGGAGAGGACAGGAATCTCCGGAAACACCATATATTTT
>TRBD2|TRBJ2-7|TRBV25-1|many
CASSDRGSWYEQYF
TGTGCCAGCAGTGACCGCGGGAGCTGGTACGAGCAGTACTTC
>.|TRBJ1-1|TRBV5-1|.
CASSALGEVTEAFF
TGCGCCAGCAGCGCCCTGGGGGAGGTCACTGAAGCTTTCTTT
>.|TRBJ1-1|TRBV29-1|.
CSVSTSLEAFF
TGCAGCGTTTCTACGAGCCTTGAAGCTTTCTTT
>.|TRBJ2-1|TRBV7-9|few
CASSFRSNPHNEQFF
TGTGCCAGCAGCTTCCGGTCCAACCCCCACAATGAGCAGTTCTTC
>TRBD1|TRBJ1-1|TRBV15|many
CATSRLRGQGRPMNTEAFF
TGTGCCACCAGCAGGCTGCGGGGACAGGGAAGGCCAATGAACACTGAAGCTTTCTTT
>TRBD1|TRBJ2-5|TRBV13|.
CASSPTGATRETQYF
TGTGCCAGCAGCCCGACAGGGGCTACAAGGGAGACCCAGTACTTC
>TRBD2|TRBJ2-1|TRBV9|few
CASSPGLAGESRNEQFF
TGTGCCAGCAGCCCCGGACTAGCGGGAGAGAGTAGGAATGAGCAGTTCTTC
>TRBD1|TRBJ2-7|TRBV6-1|.
CASSPTGTGPYEQYF
TGTGCCAGCAGTCCGACCGGGACAGGACCCTACGAGCAGTACTTC
>.|TRBJ2-5|TRBV12-5|.
CASGVTRAETQYF
TGTGCTAGTGGAGTGACTAGGGCAGAGACCCAGTACTTC
>.|TRBJ1-2|TRBV15|few
CATSSREANYGYTF
TGTGCCACCAGCAGTCGGGAGGCTAACTATGGCTACACCTTC
>.|TRBJ1-1|TRBV5-1|.
CASSPSGEGAEAFF
TGCGCCAGCAGCCCCTCGGGAGAGGGGGCTGAAGCTTTCTTT
>.|TRBJ1-4|TRBV4-1|many
CASSQDKARGEKLFF
TGCGCCAGCAGCCAAGATAAAGCGAGAGGTGAAAAACTGTTTTTT
>TRBD1|TRBJ2-1|TRBV24-1|few
CATSDPGTGEVNEQFF
TGTGCCACCAGTGACCCCGGGACAGGGGAAGTCAATGAGCAGTTCTTC
>TRBD2|TRBJ2-7|TRBV7-8|many
CASSFLAGVYEQYF
TGTGCCAGCAGCTTTCTAGCGGGAGTCTACGAGCAGTACTTC
>.|TRBJ1-1|TRBV7-6|many
CASSLSGNTEAFF
TGCGCCAGCAGCTTGTCGGGGAACACTGAAGCTTTCTTT
>.|TRBJ2-5|TRBV3-1|few
CATSPASAGQETQYF
TGTGCCACCAGCCCCGCGTCAGCAGGTCAAGAGACCCAGTACTTC